What follows are 14 T cell receptor beta chains derived from one specimen sequenced in a study of somatic mutations in cytotoxic T cells in rheumatoid arthritis (dated by TCRdb to the late 2010s). Libraries were prepared through the immunoSEQ multiplex PCR assay. The clones in this table, taken by TCRdb from immuneACCESS, are in-frame only. Not every clone is retained; where verified, under half of the shortfall comes from an unresolved V gene, and the cause of the rest is unknown. Counted in this sample were around 20,000 clones; about two thirds of them appeared once. The ten largest clones capture 18% of the sample. The specimen sequenced was CD8+ T cells sorted from blood. These receptors were taken from an adult with rheumatoid arthritis.

In nucleotides, the CDR3 is TGTGCCAGCAGTTTAGTGACAGGGGAAAAAGGGGAATACAATCAGCCCCAGCATTTT. It encodes CASSLVTGEKGEYNQPQHF. The V and J genes are TRBV28 and TRBJ1-5; 8 bases agree with TRBD1. V lost 2 bases, J lost 3 bases, and 15 bases stayed unmatched. The CDR3 totals 19 residues. In germline, CDR1 is MDHEN, CDR2 SYDVKM.

Only one count was recorded for this clone. J is TRBJ1-1 and V is TRBV28; D ambiguous. The V end lost 5 bases, the J end lost 5 bases, and 9 bases lay between the germline ends. Germline lookup yields CDR1 MDHEN and CDR2 SYDVKM. CDR3 size: 12 residues. CDR3 residues: CASSPLGTEAFF. CDR3 bases: TGTGCCAGCAGTCCTCTCGGGACTGAAGCTTTCTTT.

The chain is built from TRBV11-2 and TRBJ2-3; TRBD2 matches 10 bases. Germline V CDR1 and CDR2: SGHAT, FQNNGV. CDR3 length equals 17 residues. Trimming removed 1 base from V and 1 base from J; junction bases left unmatched: 5. CDR3 loop: CASSLASGTSGTDTQYF. The CDR3 DNA reads TGTGCCAGCAGCTTAGCCTCCGGGACTAGCGGCACAGATACGCAGTATTTT.

CDR3 protein: CATSSVVSQPQHF. CDR3 sequence (DNA): TGTGCCACCAGCTCCGTGGTTTCTCAGCCCCAGCATTTT. The rearrangement joins TRBV15 to TRBJ1-5; no clear D gene. Per germline, CDR1 LNHNV and CDR2 YYDKDF (reference sequence). Trimming removed 5 bases at V and 6 bases at J, with 11 bases between. The CDR3 extends over 13 amino acids.

The V and J genes are TRBV2 and TRBJ1-1; a weak D match, TRBD1 (5 bases). The CDR3 contains 12 residues. The ends were cut back, 9 bases at V and 0 bases at J, with 8 bases in the middle. From germline, CDR1 is SNHLY and CDR2 FYNNEI. CDR3 protein: CARDSMNTEAFF. The CDR3, as DNA: TGTGCCAGAGACAGCATGAACACTGAAGCTTTCTTT.

This clone has only a few counts. The chain joins TRBV5-6 to TRBJ2-7; D is perhaps TRBD1 or TRBD2 (5 bases each). With 6 bases removed from V and 2 bases from J, the gap between germline ends came to 12 bases. The V gene's germline CDR1 is SGHDT and CDR2 YYEEEE. The CDR3 length is 13 residues. The CDR3 region is CASTGTGPYEQYF. The CDR3 nucleotides are TGTGCCAGCACCGGGACCGGACCCTACGAGCAGTACTTC.

The rearrangement uses TRBV7-8 and TRBJ1-2; D perhaps matches TRBD1 (6 bases). CDR1 and CDR2 (germline): SGHVS, FQNEAQ. V lost 5 bases to trimming and J lost 8 bases, with 18 bases between them. This CDR3 comprises 14 residues. The CDR3 DNA sequence: TGTGCCAGCAGCGGCAAGGATTTGGGGGGCGGCTACACCTTC. Protein sequence: CASSGKDLGGGYTF.

This clone has more than one count but fewer than ten. The rearrangement joins TRBV7-9 to TRBJ1-3; D not resolved. Trimming pared 5 bases from V and 11 bases from J, leaving 22 bases between. The CDR3 has 15 amino acids. Germline V gene lookup returns CDR1 SEHNR and CDR2 FQNEAQ (reference sequence). DNA of the CDR3: TGTGCCAGCAGCCCGATATCAGATCCCCGGAGGGCCATATATTTT. It yields the protein CASSPISDPRRAIYF.

The V gene is TRBV25-1, the J gene TRBJ2-7; D gene uncertain. V was shortened by 3 bases and J by 5 bases, with 8 bases between the two germline ends. CDR1 is MGHDK, CDR2 SYGVNS, per germline. The CDR3 is 12 amino acids. The CDR3 loop is CASSDSSDEQYF. DNA for the CDR3: TGTGCCAGCAGTGATTCCAGCGACGAGCAGTACTTC.

This clone was seen only a few times. The chain carries TRBV7-9 and TRBJ2-7, with D perhaps matching TRBD2 (6 bases). CDR3 length: 14 residues. V lost 1 base and J lost 5, with 12 bases in between. Germline V CDR1 and CDR2: SEHNR, FQNEAQ (reference sequence). CDR3 in amino acids: CASSLDEGGNEQYF. CDR3 bases: TGTGCCAGCAGCTTAGACGAGGGAGGTAACGAGCAGTACTTC.

This clone was seen only once. The genes are TRBV6-5 and TRBJ1-1; no definite D call. The CDR3 spans 15 residues. Germline CDR1 and CDR2: MNHEY and SVGAGI. V was shortened by 2 bases and J by 0 bases, with 10 bases between the two germline ends. CDR3 in amino acids: CASSYLSGMNTEAFF. In DNA form, the CDR3 reads TGTGCCAGCAGTTACCTATCGGGGATGAACACTGAAGCTTTCTTT.

This clone was observed a handful of times. V and J are TRBV5-6 and TRBJ1-1; D not certain. V was clipped by 2 bases and J by 0 bases, with 5 bases between them. CDR1 SGHDT and CDR2 YYEEEE come from the germline V gene. The CDR3 totals 13 residues. CDR3: CASSFTLNTEAFF. The CDR3 nucleotides are TGTGCCAGCAGCTTCACACTGAACACTGAAGCTTTCTTT.

The V gene is TRBV4-3, the J gene TRBJ2-3; the D gene is possibly TRBD2 (5 bases). The length of the CDR3 is 17 residues. Trimming removed 1 base from V and 4 bases from J, with 18 bases in between. Germline V CDR1 and CDR2: LGHNA, YSLEER. CDR3 DNA: TGCGCCAGCAGCCAAGCGTTTCGGGGTCCGAGCGCAGATACGCAGTATTTT. Translation gives CASSQAFRGPSADTQYF.

The gene calls are TRBV14 and TRBJ2-7, with D perhaps TRBD1 (6 bases). The V end was cut by 2 bases, the J end by 2 bases, with 10 bases between. The CDR3 contains 14 residues. In germline, CDR1 is SGHDN, CDR2 FVKESK. CDR3: CASSQTGSPYEQYF. For the CDR3, the DNA is TGTGCCAGCAGCCAAACAGGGAGCCCCTACGAGCAGTACTTC.